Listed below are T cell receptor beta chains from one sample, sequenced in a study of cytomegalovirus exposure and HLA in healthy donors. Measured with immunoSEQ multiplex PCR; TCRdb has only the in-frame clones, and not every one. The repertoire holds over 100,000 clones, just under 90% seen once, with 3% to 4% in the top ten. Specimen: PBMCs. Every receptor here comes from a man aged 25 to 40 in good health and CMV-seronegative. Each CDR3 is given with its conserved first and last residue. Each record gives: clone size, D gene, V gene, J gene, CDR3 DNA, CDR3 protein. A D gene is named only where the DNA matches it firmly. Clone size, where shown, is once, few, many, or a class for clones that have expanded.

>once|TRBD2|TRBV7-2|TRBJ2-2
TGTGCCAGCAGCAAGAGCGGGGGGGGCACCGGGGAGCTGTTTTTT
CASSKSGGGTGELFF
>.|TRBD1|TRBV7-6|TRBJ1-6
TGTGCCAGCAGCTTAGACAGGGGGTTTTCACCCCTCCACTTT
CASSLDRGFSPLHF
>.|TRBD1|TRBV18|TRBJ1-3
TGTGCCAGCTCACCGGTGGAGGGGGCGCCTGGAAACACCATATATTTT
CASSPVEGAPGNTIYF
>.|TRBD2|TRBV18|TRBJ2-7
TGTGCCAGCTCACCACCGACTAGCGGGGGGGCCGGCGAGCAGTACTTC
CASSPPTSGGAGEQYF
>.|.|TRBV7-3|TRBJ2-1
TGTGCCAGCAGCTTAGGACATTACAGCTCCTACAATGAGCAGTTCTTC
CASSLGHYSSYNEQFF
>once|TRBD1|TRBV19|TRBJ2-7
TGTGCCAGTAGTGATCAGGGGGCGGGCGAGCAGTACTTC
CASSDQGAGEQYF
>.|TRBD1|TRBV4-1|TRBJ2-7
TGCGCCAGCAGCCAACGGGACAGGGGATACTACGAGCAGTACTTC
CASSQRDRGYYEQYF
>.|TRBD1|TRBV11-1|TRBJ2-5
TGTGCCAGCAGCCCGGGGACAGGGATCCAAGAGACCCAGTACTTC
CASSPGTGIQETQYF
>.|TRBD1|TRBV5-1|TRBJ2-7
TGCGCCAGCAGCTCGGACAGGGTCTACGAGCAGTACTTC
CASSSDRVYEQYF
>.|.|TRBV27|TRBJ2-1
TGTGCCAGCAGTTTAGGAGGAGGTAGTGAGCAGTTCTTC
CASSLGGGSEQFF
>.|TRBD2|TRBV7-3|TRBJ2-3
TGTGCCAGCAGCACCTATATAGCGGGGGGGCCAGATACGCAGTATTTT
CASSTYIAGGPDTQYF
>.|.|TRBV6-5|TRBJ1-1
TGTGCCAGCAGTTACCAGGCCAGGAACACTGAAGCTTTCTTT
CASSYQARNTEAFF
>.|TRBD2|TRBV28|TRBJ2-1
TGTGCCAGCACCTACCTCATCAGCGGGGCCCGGAATGAGCAGTTCTTC
CASTYLISGARNEQFF
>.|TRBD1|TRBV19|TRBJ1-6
TGTGCCAGTAGTATTCTCCGACAGGGGGCTTATAATTCACCCCTCCACTTT
CASSILRQGAYNSPLHF
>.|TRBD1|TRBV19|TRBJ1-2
TGTGCCAGTAGCCCCGGGACAGAGAACTATGGCTACACCTTC
CASSPGTENYGYTF
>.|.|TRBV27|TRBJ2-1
TGTGCCAGCAGTTTGGGGGGGCATGAGCAGTTCTTC
CASSLGGHEQFF
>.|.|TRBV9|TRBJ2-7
TGTGCCAGCAGCGTAGACGGGACAATAGTATACGAGCAGTACTTC
CASSVDGTIVYEQYF
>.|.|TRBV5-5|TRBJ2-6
TGTGCCAGCAGCTTGCGTGTGTCCGGGGCCAACGTCCTGACTTTC
CASSLRVSGANVLTF
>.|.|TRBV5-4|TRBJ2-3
TGTGCCAGCAGCCCTGGGCGGGGAAGCACAGATACGCAGTATTTT
CASSPGRGSTDTQYF
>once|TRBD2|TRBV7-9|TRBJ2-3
TGTGCCAGCAGCTTCCCAGGACTAGCGGAAACAACTAGCACAGATACGCAGTATTTT
CASSFPGLAETTSTDTQYF
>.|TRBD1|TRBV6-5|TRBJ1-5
TGTGCCAGCCAGGGGGGCTGGAATCAGCCCCAGCATTTT
CASQGGWNQPQHF
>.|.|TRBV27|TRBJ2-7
TGTGCCAGCAGTTTACGGCAGGGGAGAATCTACGAGCAGTACTTC
CASSLRQGRIYEQYF
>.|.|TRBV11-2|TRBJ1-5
TGTGCCAGCAGCGAACCGGGACTTATTACCTATAGCAATCAGCCCCAGCATTTT
CASSEPGLITYSNQPQHF
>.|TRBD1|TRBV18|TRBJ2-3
TGTGCCAGCTCACCCCAGACAGGGGCAGATACGCAGTATTTT
CASSPQTGADTQYF
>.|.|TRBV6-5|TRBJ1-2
TGTGCCAGCAGGCCGGGGGGAAGGTATGGCTACACCTTC
CASRPGGRYGYTF
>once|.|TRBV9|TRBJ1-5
TGTGCCAGCAGGTCGGGGATCGGCAATCAGCCCCAGCATTTT
CASRSGIGNQPQHF
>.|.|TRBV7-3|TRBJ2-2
TGTGCCAGCAGCTTAGCGGGGGCCAAGAACACCGGGGAGCTGTTTTTT
CASSLAGAKNTGELFF
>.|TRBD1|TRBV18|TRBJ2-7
TGTGCCAGCTCACCACGGGACAGCGCGAGCGAGCAGTACTTC
CASSPRDSASEQYF
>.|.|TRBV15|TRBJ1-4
TGTGCCACCAGCAGAGTTGGGGCAGGTGCAACTAATGAAAAACTGTTTTTT
CATSRVGAGATNEKLFF
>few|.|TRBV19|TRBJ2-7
TGTGCCAGTAGGGGAACGGGGACCTACGAGCAGTACTTC
CASRGTGTYEQYF
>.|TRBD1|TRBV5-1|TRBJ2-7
TGCGCCAGCAGCTTTCTCGGGACAGCCTACGAGCAGTACTTC
CASSFLGTAYEQYF
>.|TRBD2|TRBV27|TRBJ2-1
TGTGCCACCCGACGGGGGGGCCCGGCGGGGGAGCAGTTCTTC
CATRRGGPAGEQFF
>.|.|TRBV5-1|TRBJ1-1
TGCGCCAGCAGCTTGTCGGGGGGTACTGAAGCTTTCTTT
CASSLSGGTEAFF
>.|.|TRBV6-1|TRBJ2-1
TGTGCCAGCAGGGGACAGTCTGGGGGGCATGAGCAGTTCTTC
CASRGQSGGHEQFF
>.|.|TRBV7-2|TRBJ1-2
TGTGCCAGCAGCTCGAGCCCCTTCAGGCACTATGGCTACACCTTC
CASSSSPFRHYGYTF
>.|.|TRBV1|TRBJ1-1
TGCACCAGCAGCCAAGTCCTTAGACAGATCATGAACACTGAAGCTTTCTTT
CTSSQVLRQIMNTEAFF
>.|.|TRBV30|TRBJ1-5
TGTGCCTGGACCAAATCGGACAGCAGCAATCAGCCCCAGCATTTT
CAWTKSDSSNQPQHF
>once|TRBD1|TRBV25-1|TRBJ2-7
TGTGCCAGCAGTGGGGACAGGGGGGGGGTCTACGAGCAGTACTTC
CASSGDRGGVYEQYF
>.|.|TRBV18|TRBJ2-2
TGTGCCAGCTCACCAAGAAAACAGGGAAAAACCGGGGAGCTGTTTTTT
CASSPRKQGKTGELFF
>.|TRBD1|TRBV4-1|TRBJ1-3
TGCGCCAGCAGCCCCTCCGGGACAGGGGCCCACACCATATATTTT
CASSPSGTGAHTIYF
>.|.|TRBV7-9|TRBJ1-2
TGTGCCAGCAGCTCCCGGACAGCAGAGAACTATGGCTACACCTTC
CASSSRTAENYGYTF
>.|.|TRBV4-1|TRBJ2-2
TGCGCCAGCAGCCAAGAAGGGGCGACAGTGTTCCCGAACACCGGGGAGCTGTTTTTT
CASSQEGATVFPNTGELFF
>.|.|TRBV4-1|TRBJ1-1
TGCGCCAGCAGCCGCAACCGTCTACAGGATTTCACTGAAGCTTTCTTT
CASSRNRLQDFTEAFF
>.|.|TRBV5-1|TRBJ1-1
TGCGCCAGCAGCTTGGGACATACCCGAAACACTGAAGCTTTCTTT
CASSLGHTRNTEAFF
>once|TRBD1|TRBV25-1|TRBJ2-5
TGTGCCAGCAGTGCTTGGGACAGGGGGAGAGAGACCCAGTACTTC
CASSAWDRGRETQYF
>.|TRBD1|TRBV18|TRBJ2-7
TGTGCCAGCTCACAGGGACAGGGGATGTTCGAGCAGTACTTC
CASSQGQGMFEQYF
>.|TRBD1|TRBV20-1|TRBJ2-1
TGCAGTGCGTACAGGGGCGGGCAGTTCTTC
CSAYRGGQFF